This TCR beta chain was sequenced in a study of T-cell reconstitution after alpha-beta-depleted transplantation in children. Study-wide findings and caveats: Where alpha-beta T cells came from about two months after transplant was reportedly several hundred expanded graft clones. Elevated TCRbeta diversity at day 60 was traced, in some patients, to surviving recipient T cells and thymic progenitors.

Preparation of the TCRbeta library was carried out with unique molecular identifiers. Via MiXCR, TCRdb re-called the PCR reads, giving one row per CDR3 protein. Counted here are about 300,000 distinct CDR3 sequences, roughly a tenth occurring once; the ten biggest clones make up 7.5%. This clonotype was observed many times. Its antigen is still unknown. The sample here was PBMCs, taken before TCRalphabeta/CD19-depleted stem cell transplant. This TCR was sampled from a boy under two years old with acute myeloid leukemia, due to receive a stem cell transplant.

CDR3 sequence (DNA): TGTGCCAGCAAAAGGACAGGGTCGCCTCATACGCAGTATTTT. Encoded protein: CASKRTGSPHTQYF. The chain joins TRBV6-1 to TRBJ2-3; the match to TRBD1 covers 8 bases. The CDR3 runs 14 residues. Germline-derived CDR1 and CDR2 are MNHNS and SASEGT. After removal of 7 bases from V and 7 bases from J, the junction contained 10 bases not matched to a gene.